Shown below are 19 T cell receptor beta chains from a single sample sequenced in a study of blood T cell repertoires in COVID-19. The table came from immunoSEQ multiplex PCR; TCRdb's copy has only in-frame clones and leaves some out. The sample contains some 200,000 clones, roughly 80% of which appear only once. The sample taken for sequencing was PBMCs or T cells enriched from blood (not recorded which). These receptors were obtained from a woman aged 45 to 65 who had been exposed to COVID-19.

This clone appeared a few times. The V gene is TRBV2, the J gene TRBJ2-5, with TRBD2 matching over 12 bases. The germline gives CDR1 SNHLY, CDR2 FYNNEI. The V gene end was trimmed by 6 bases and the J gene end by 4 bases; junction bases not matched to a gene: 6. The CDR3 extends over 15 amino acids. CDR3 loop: CASSGLAGNGETQYF. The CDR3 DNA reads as TGTGCCAGCAGCGGACTAGCGGGGAATGGAGAGACCCAGTACTTC. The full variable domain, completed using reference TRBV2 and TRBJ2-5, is EPEVTQTPSHQVTQMGQEVILRCVPISNHLYFYWYRQILGQKVEFLVSFYNNEISEKSEIFDDQFSVERPDGSNFTLKIRSTKLEDSAMYFCASSGLAGNGETQYFGPGTRLLVL.

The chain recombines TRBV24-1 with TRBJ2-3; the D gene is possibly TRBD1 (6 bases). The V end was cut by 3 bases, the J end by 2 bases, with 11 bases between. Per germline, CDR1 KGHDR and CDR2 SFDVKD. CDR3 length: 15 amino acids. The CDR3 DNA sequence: TGTGCCACCAGTGATGCCAGGGGTTCCACAGATACGCAGTATTTT. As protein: CATSDARGSTDTQYF.

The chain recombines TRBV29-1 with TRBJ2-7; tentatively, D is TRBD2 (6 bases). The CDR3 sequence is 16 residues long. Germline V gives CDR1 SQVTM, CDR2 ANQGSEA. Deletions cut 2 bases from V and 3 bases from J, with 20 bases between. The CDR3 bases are TGCAGCGTTGAAACCCCGACGGGGGAAGACGTCTACGAGCAGTACTTC. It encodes CSVETPTGEDVYEQYF.

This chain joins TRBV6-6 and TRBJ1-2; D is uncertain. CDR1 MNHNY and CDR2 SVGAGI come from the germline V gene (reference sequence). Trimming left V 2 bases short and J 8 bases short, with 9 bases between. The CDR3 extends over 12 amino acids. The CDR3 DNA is TGTGCCAGCAGTTACGATGGAGGAGGCTACACCTTC. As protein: CASSYDGGGYTF.

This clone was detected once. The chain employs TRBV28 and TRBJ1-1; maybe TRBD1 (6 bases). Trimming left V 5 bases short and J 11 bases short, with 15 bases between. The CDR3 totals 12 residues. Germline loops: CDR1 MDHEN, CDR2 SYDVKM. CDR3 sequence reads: CASSANRVSAFF. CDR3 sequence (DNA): TGTGCCAGCAGTGCTAACAGGGTGTCGGCTTTCTTT.

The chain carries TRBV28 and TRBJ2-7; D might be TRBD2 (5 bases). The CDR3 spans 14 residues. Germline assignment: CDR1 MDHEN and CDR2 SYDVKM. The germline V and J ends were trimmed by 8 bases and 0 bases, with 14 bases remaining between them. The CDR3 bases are TGTGCCAGCGGCCCCCCGGGGTCCTCCTACGAGCAGTACTTC. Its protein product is CASGPPGSSYEQYF.

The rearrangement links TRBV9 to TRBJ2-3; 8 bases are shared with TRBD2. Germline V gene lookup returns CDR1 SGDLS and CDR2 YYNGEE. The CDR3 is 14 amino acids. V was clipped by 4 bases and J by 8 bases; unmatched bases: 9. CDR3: CASSQSGGRGTQYF. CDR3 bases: TGTGCCAGCAGCCAGAGCGGGGGAAGGGGTACGCAGTATTTT.

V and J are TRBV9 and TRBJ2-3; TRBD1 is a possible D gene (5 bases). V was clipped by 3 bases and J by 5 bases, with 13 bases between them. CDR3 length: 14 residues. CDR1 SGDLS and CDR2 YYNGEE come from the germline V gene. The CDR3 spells CASSGQKDKDTQYF. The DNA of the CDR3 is TGTGCCAGCAGCGGACAGAAGGATAAAGATACGCAGTATTTT.

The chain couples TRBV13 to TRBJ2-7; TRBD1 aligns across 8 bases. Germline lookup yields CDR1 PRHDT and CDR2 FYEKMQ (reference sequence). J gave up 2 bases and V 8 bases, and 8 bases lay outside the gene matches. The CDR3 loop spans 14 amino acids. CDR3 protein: CASAETGVTYEQYF. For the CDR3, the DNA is TGTGCCAGCGCTGAGACAGGGGTTACCTACGAGCAGTACTTC.

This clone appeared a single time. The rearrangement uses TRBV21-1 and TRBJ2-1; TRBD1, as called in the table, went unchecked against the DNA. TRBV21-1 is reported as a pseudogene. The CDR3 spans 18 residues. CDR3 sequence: CASSCMRTGSKSGNEQFF. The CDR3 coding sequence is TGTGCCAGCAGCTGTATGAGGACAGGGAGTAAGTCAGGCAATGAGCAGTTCTTC.

The CDR3 nucleotides are TGTGCCAGTACTTACAGGGGAGCTGAAGCTTTCTTT. It specifies CASTYRGAEAFF. The chain recombines TRBV19 with TRBJ1-1; 7 bases match TRBD1. The CDR3 contains 12 residues. The ends lost 7 bases at V and 6 bases at J; junction bases unmatched: 5. CDR1 is LNHDA and CDR2 is SQIVND in the germline V gene (reference sequence).

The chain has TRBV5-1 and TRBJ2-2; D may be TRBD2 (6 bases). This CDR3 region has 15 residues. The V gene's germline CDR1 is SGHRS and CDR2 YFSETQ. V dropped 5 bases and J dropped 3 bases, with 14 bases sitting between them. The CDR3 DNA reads TGCGCCAGCAGAAGAGCCGGGACTGACACCGGGGAGCTGTTTTTT. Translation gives CASRRAGTDTGELFF.

The CDR3 spells CASSVATRVAEAFF. The CDR3 DNA reads TGTGCCAGCAGCGTAGCCACCAGGGTGGCTGAAGCTTTCTTT. J is TRBJ1-1 and V is TRBV9; D is possibly TRBD1 (5 bases). Trimming removed 0 bases from V and 6 bases from J, with 12 bases in between. The CDR3 loop spans 14 amino acids. Germline CDR1 reads SGDLS; CDR2 reads YYNGEE.

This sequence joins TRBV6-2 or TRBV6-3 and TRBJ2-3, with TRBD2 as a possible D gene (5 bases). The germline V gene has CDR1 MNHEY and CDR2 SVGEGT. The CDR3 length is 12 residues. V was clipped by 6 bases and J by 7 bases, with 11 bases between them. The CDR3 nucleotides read TGTGCCAGCAGCCCCCGGGGAAATACGCAGTATTTT. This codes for CASSPRGNTQYF.

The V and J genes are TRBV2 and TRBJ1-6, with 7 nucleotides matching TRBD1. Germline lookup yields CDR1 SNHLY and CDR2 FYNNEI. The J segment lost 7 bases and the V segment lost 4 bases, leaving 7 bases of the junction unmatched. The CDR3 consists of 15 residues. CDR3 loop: CASSVLEGANSPLHF. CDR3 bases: TGTGCCAGCAGTGTTCTTGAGGGGGCAAATTCACCCCTCCACTTT.

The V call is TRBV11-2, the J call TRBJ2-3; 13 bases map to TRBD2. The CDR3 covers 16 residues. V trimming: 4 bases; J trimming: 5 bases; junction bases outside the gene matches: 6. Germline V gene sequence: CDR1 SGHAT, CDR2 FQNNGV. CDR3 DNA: TGTGCCAGCAGCTCGTCACTAGCGGGGGGGGGAGATACGCAGTATTTT. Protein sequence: CASSSSLAGGGDTQYF.

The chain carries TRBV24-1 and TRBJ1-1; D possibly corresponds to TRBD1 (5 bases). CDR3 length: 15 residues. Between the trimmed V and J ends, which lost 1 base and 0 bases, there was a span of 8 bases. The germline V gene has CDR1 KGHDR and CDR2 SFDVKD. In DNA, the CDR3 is TGTGCCACCAGTGATTTCCAGGGAATGAACACTGAAGCTTTCTTT. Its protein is CATSDFQGMNTEAFF.

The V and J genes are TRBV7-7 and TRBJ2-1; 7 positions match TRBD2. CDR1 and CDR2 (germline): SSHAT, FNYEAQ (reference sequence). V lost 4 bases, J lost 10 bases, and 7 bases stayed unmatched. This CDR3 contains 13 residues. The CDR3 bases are TGTGCCAGCAGCTCCGACCGGGGAGGGGAGCAGTTCTTC. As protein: CASSSDRGGEQFF.

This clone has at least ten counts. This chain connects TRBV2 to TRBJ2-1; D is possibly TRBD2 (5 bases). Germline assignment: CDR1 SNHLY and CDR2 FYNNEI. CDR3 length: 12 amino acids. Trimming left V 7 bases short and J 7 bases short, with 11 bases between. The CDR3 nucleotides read TGTGCCAGCAATCGGGATGCTAATGAGCAGTTCTTC. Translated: CASNRDANEQFF.